The rows below give T cell receptor beta chains drawn from one sample of a study of CD8 T cells in ankylosing spondylitis. TCRdb processed the 5' RACE reads anew with MiXCR; each CDR3 protein has one entry. The sample records 250,000 to 350,000 distinct CDR3 sequences, around 21% being singletons. Sequencing used blood, either unsorted or a sorted T cell fraction (not recorded which). These receptor sequences come from a female donor with ankylosing spondylitis or in good health (not recorded which). CDR3s include the opening cysteine and the closing phenylalanine or tryptophan.

>TRBV27|TRBJ2-7
CASRSSRTVVPYEQYF
>TRBV12-3/TRBV12-4|TRBJ2-5
CASSPLSAPTGTQYF
>TRBV10-2|TRBJ2-3
CASRGLAGAADTQYF
>TRBV12-3/TRBV12-4|TRBJ2-3
CASSLYLAGMGDTQYF
>TRBV11-2|TRBJ2-5
CASSLKILAGDRRETQYF
>TRBV13|TRBJ2-7
CASSPSGRSYEQYF
>TRBV6-1|TRBJ2-1
CASRETRYNEQFF
>TRBV29-1|TRBJ2-1
CSVGTGGLNEQFF
>TRBV13|TRBJ2-1
CASSNSGLHKTYNEQFF
>TRBV12-3/TRBV12-4|TRBJ2-2
CASSRRQLSNTGELFF
>TRBV12-5|TRBJ2-1
CASGPPGTSVLGNEQFF
>TRBV20-1|TRBJ2-3
CSARDHRGDSDTQYF
>TRBV3-1|TRBJ2-1
CASSLQEDEQFF
>TRBV6-5|TRBJ2-4
CASSSPGTSGRNIQYF
>TRBV15|TRBJ2-6
CATRTSGANVLTF
>TRBV7-9|TRBJ2-7
CASSGDRGTYEQYF
>TRBV29-1|TRBJ2-3
CSVALTGGTDTQYF
>TRBV18|TRBJ2-2
CASSPPLRGELFF
>TRBV6-2/TRBV6-3|TRBJ2-2
CASTGQITGELFF
>TRBV7-2|TRBJ2-7
CASSIVNQGYEQYF
>TRBV28|TRBJ2-2
CASDRGSNTGELFF
>TRBV12-3/TRBV12-4|TRBJ2-1
CASTLAGGHEQFF
>TRBV6-2/TRBV6-3|TRBJ2-7
CASKEGVSYEQYF
>TRBV7-7|TRBJ2-7
CASSLTLTGKYEQYF
>TRBV5-6|TRBJ1-5
CASSTQGRADQPQHF
>TRBV7-2|TRBJ2-3
CASSLTAAASTDTQYF
>TRBV6-5|TRBJ2-2
CASSYSGLAEGTGELFF
>TRBV6-5|TRBJ1-6
CASSYMGGGSPLHF
>TRBV7-2|TRBJ2-5
CASSRSNPAAGGETQYF
>TRBV20-1|TRBJ2-7
CSARGPGHPGEQYF
>TRBV7-8|TRBJ2-1
CASSWPAGTGAYNEQFF
>TRBV29-1|TRBJ2-6
CSVERPISSGANVLTF
>TRBV7-2|TRBJ2-5
CASSLLPAAQGTQYF
>TRBV20-1|TRBJ2-5
CSAATSGEGETQYF
>TRBV20-1|TRBJ2-5
CSASTGQETQYF
>TRBV18|TRBJ2-1
CASSPPQPPYNEQFF
>TRBV4-1|TRBJ1-1
CASSHADGLNTEAFF
>TRBV25-1|TRBJ1-1
CASTPRAGYTEAFF
>TRBV12-3/TRBV12-4|TRBJ1-2
CASSFRPYGYTF
>TRBV12-5|TRBJ1-1
CASGLRGSEAFF
>TRBV9|TRBJ2-5
CASSATGTETQYF
>TRBV28|TRBJ1-1
CAIKRGTTEAFF
>TRBV12-3/TRBV12-4|TRBJ1-1
CASSFSGRATEAFF
>TRBV29-1|TRBJ2-5
CSVAAGVATNQETQYF
>TRBV10-3|TRBJ2-7
CATRAAGGPVEQYF
>TRBV7-6|TRBJ2-2
CASSLGAAGELFF
>TRBV20-1|TRBJ2-5
CSATWTSAEETQYF
>TRBV20-1|TRBJ2-1
CSARDLSNGADEQFF
>TRBV10-3|TRBJ2-3
CAISADRVMATDTQYF
>TRBV11-2|TRBJ2-1
CASSLSGTSFSEQFF
>TRBV2|TRBJ2-2
CASSVDGTNTGELFF
>TRBV24-1|TRBJ2-1
CATSDTGGNSGEQFF
>TRBV11-3|TRBJ2-3
CASSSRTTGDTQYF
>TRBV7-9|TRBJ2-2
CASRPGTGSTGELFF
>TRBV12-3/TRBV12-4|TRBJ2-5
CASGGEKTQYF
>TRBV2|TRBJ2-7
CASRGPTLYEQYF